Presented here are 23 T cell receptor beta chains from one specimen sequenced in a study of Ad26.COV2.S vaccination and SARS-CoV-2 variants. Sequenced by immunoSEQ multiplex PCR; TCRdb stores in-frame clones only, minus some. The sample includes about 400,000 clones, about 92% of them seen just once. Treatment: around 19 received Ad26.COV2.S at low or high dose, single or two shots; a few received placebo; per-sample allocation not given. Sample collection was performed on day 63 after the first vaccine or placebo injection. This material consisted of peripheral blood, taken in a trial of Ad26.COV2.S vaccine versus placebo. Receptors were obtained from a person aged 18-65 years who received the Ad26.COV2.S COVID-19 vaccine or a placebo.

This rearrangement joins TRBV30 to TRBJ2-5; tentative D call: TRBD2 (7 bases). The V end was cut by 3 bases, the J end by 2 bases, with 16 bases between. The CDR3 is 15 amino acids. CDR1 GTSNPN and CDR2 SVGIG come from the germline V gene (reference sequence). The CDR3 loop is CAWRGRGALQETQYF. In DNA form, the CDR3 reads TGTGCCTGGAGGGGGAGGGGGGCTCTACAAGAGACCCAGTACTTC.

The chain is built from TRBV9 and TRBJ1-1, with D uncertain. V lost 0 bases and J 8 bases, leaving 11 bases between the germline ends. The CDR3 contains 13 residues. Germline CDR1 is SGDLS and CDR2 is YYNGEE. DNA of the CDR3: TGTGCCAGCAGCGTAGGGCCACTGGGGGAAGCTTTCTTT. The encoded protein is CASSVGPLGEAFF. The full variable domain, with the rest looked up from reference TRBV9 and TRBJ1-1, is DSGVTQTPKHLITATGQRVTLRCSPRSGDLSVYWYQQSLDQGLQFLIQYYNGEERAKGNILERFSAQQFPDLHSELNLSSLELGDSALYFCASSVGPLGEAFFGQGTRLTVV.

CDR3 in amino acids: CASSPGIGNTEAFF. The CDR3 coding sequence is TGTGCCAGCAGCCCCGGGATAGGGAACACTGAAGCTTTCTTT. The chain links TRBV7-9 to TRBJ1-1; the D is unclear. Germline V gene sequence: CDR1 SEHNR, CDR2 FQNEAQ (reference sequence). Between the trimmed V and J ends, which lost 5 bases and 1 base, there was a span of 11 bases. This CDR3 comprises 14 residues. The complete variable domain, with remaining parts taken from reference TRBV7-9 and TRBJ1-1, reads DTGVSQNPRHKITKRGQNVTFRCDPISEHNRLYWYRQTLGQGPEFLTYFQNEAQLEKSRLLSDRFSAERPKGSFSTLEIQRTEQGDSAMYLCASSPGIGNTEAFFGQGTRLTVV.

The count of this clone is one. V is TRBV7-9 and J is TRBJ2-1; TRBD2 matches at 7 bases. Germline V gene data show CDR1 as SEHNR and CDR2 as FQNEAQ (reference sequence). V was pared by 4 bases and J by 2 bases, with 8 bases of the junction left unmatched. This CDR3 is 16 amino acids long. CDR3 in DNA: TGTGCCAGCAGCTATCATGGGAGGGTCCCCTACAATGAGCAGTTCTTC. Encoded protein: CASSYHGRVPYNEQFF.

The CDR3 here is CASSLKGGHEQFF. The CDR3 nucleotides are TGTGCCAGCAGCTTAAAGGGGGGCCACGAGCAGTTCTTC. The chain recombines TRBV7-9 with TRBJ2-1, with D possibly called TRBD1 or TRBD2 (6 bases each). With 2 bases removed from V and 10 bases from J, the gap between germline ends came to 12 bases. The CDR3 is 13 residues long. Per germline, CDR1 SEHNR and CDR2 FQNEAQ (reference sequence).

V usage is TRBV5-1 and J usage is TRBJ2-1, with 9 bases lining up with TRBD2. The CDR3 is made up of 16 amino acids. CDR1 is SGHRS, CDR2 YFSETQ, per germline. V lost 2 bases and J lost 5; bases outside the gene matches: 8. The CDR3 is CASSFGLAGGNNEQFF. In DNA, the CDR3 is TGCGCCAGCAGCTTTGGTCTCGCGGGGGGGAACAATGAGCAGTTCTTC.

The chain has TRBV30 and TRBJ1-3, with 7 bases identical to TRBD1. The CDR3 totals 17 residues. Germline V lookup: CDR1 GTSNPN, CDR2 SVGIG (reference sequence). V gave up 1 base and J gave up 4 bases; unmatched junction bases: 13. The CDR3 nucleotides read TGTGCCTGGAGTGGATACTCCGGGACAGTATTCGGAAACACCATATATTTT. It encodes CAWSGYSGTVFGNTIYF.

The V call is TRBV10-1, the J call TRBJ2-3, with TRBD1 as a possible D gene (5 bases). The CDR3 contains 12 residues. Deletions cut 6 bases from V and 3 bases from J, with 7 bases between. Germline V gene sequence: CDR1 WNHNN, CDR2 SYGVQD (reference sequence). CDR3 nucleotides: TGCGCCAGCAGCTCAGGGACAGATACGCAGTATTTT. Translating gives CASSSGTDTQYF.

The chain links TRBV30 to TRBJ1-2, with D possibly TRBD1 on 5 matching bases. This CDR3 is 11 amino acids long. Looked up from germline, CDR1 is GTSNPN and CDR2 is SVGIG (reference sequence). The ends were cut back, 5 bases at V and 5 bases at J, with 9 bases in the middle. The CDR3 loop is CAWQGGYGYTF. In DNA, the CDR3 is TGTGCCTGGCAGGGTGGGTATGGCTACACCTTC.

A single count supports this clone. The chain joins TRBV20-1 to TRBJ1-2; possibly TRBD1 for D (5 bases). Trimming removed 8 bases from V and 0 bases from J, with 13 bases in between. The CDR3 is made up of 13 amino acids. CDR1 is DFQATT and CDR2 is SNEGSKA in the germline V gene (reference sequence). The CDR3 DNA reads as TGCAGTTCTGGTGGCAGGGCTAACTATGGCTACACCTTC. It is translated as CSSGGRANYGYTF.

The count of this clone is one. The chain joins TRBV7-8 to TRBJ2-3; 7 bases agree with TRBD2. There are 14 residues in the CDR3. The germline V gene has CDR1 SGHVS and CDR2 FQNEAQ. V trimming: 1 base; J trimming: 6 bases; junction bases outside the gene matches: 4. The CDR3 sequence is CASSLVRGTDTQYF. In DNA form, the CDR3 reads TGTGCCAGCAGCTTAGTGCGGGGGACGGATACGCAGTATTTT.

V usage is TRBV18 and J usage is TRBJ1-1, with 7 nucleotides matching TRBD1. This CDR3 region has 16 residues. V was clipped by 0 bases and J by 5 bases; unmatched bases: 9. Germline V gene data show CDR1 as KGHSH and CDR2 as LQKENI. The CDR3 DNA reads as TGTGCCAGCTCACCACCGTACAAGGGGGCTGATACTGAAGCTTTCTTT. Amino acids: CASSPPYKGADTEAFF. Based on the CDR3 plus reference TRBV18 and TRBJ1-1, the full variable domain is NAGVMQNPRHLVRRRGQEARLRCSPMKGHSHVYWYRQLPEEGLKFMVYLQKENIIDESGMPKERFSAEFPKEGPSILRIQQVVRGDSAAYFCASSPPYKGADTEAFFGQGTRLTVV.

V is TRBV11-2 and J is TRBJ1-6; perhaps TRBD1 as D (5 bases). Germline V CDR1 and CDR2: SGHAT, FQNNGV. This CDR3 has 14 amino acids. Trimming stripped 3 bases from V and 9 bases from J, with 12 bases between. CDR3: CASSFGGFGSPLHF. The CDR3, as DNA: TGTGCCAGCAGCTTTGGGGGGTTCGGTTCACCCCTCCACTTT.

The chain recombines TRBV19 with TRBJ2-3; D ambiguous. This CDR3 spans 13 amino acids. Trimming removed 4 bases at V and 6 bases at J, with 11 bases between. Germline-derived CDR1 and CDR2 are LNHDA and SQIVND (reference sequence). In DNA, the CDR3 is TGTGCCAGTAGTACTAGGCCCGGGGATACGCAGTATTTT. Its translation: CASSTRPGDTQYF.

DNA for the CDR3: TGTGCCAGCAGCCCGTTGGGGGGGCGGAACACTGAAGCTTTCTTT. Translating gives CASSPLGGRNTEAFF. The chain employs TRBV5-4 and TRBJ1-1; D may be TRBD1 (6 bases). From germline, CDR1 is SGHNT and CDR2 YYREEE (reference sequence). V was trimmed by 4 bases and J by 1 base, leaving 14 bases between them. The CDR3 is 15 residues long.

V and J are TRBV19 and TRBJ2-2, with D unclear. V was trimmed by 6 bases and J by 6 bases, leaving 14 bases between them. Germline CDR1 reads LNHDA; CDR2 reads SQIVND (reference sequence). The CDR3 is 14 residues long. This CDR3 is CASRVNGGSGELFF. In nucleotides, the CDR3 is TGTGCCAGTAGGGTGAATGGTGGATCCGGGGAGCTGTTTTTT.

The chain employs TRBV7-2 and TRBJ2-1; 7 bases map to TRBD1. This CDR3 region has 16 residues. CDR1 SGHTA and CDR2 FQGNSA come from the germline V gene. The junction had 6 bases not matched to a gene; V was cut back by 1 base and J by 3 bases. CDR3: CASSLVGQGVYNEQFF. The DNA for the CDR3 is TGTGCCAGCAGCTTAGTGGGGCAGGGGGTCTACAATGAGCAGTTCTTC.

CDR3 sequence (DNA): TGTGCCCTACCAGGGAATTTCTATGGCTACACCTTC. Protein: CALPGNFYGYTF. The chain employs TRBV30 and TRBJ1-2; D might be TRBD1 (5 bases). The CDR3 is 12 residues long. Germline CDR1 GTSNPN, CDR2 SVGIG (reference sequence). Trimming cost V 8 bases and J 4 bases, with 14 bases left between them.

V and J are TRBV18 and TRBJ2-7; no clear D gene. The length of the CDR3 is 13 residues. Germline V lookup: CDR1 KGHSH, CDR2 LQKENI. Between the trimmed V and J ends, which lost 4 bases and 3 bases, there was a span of 10 bases. The CDR3 coding sequence is TGTGCCAGCTCACAAAAACTATACTACGAGCAGTACTTC. Translation gives CASSQKLYYEQYF.

The chain is built from TRBV20-1 and TRBJ1-1, with D unclear. This CDR3 contains 11 residues. V shed 6 bases and J shed 7 bases, with 12 bases lying between them. Germline values: CDR1 DFQATT, CDR2 SNEGSKA (reference sequence). This chain's CDR3 is CSAPTGIEAFF. CDR3 in DNA: TGCAGTGCCCCAACGGGAATTGAAGCTTTCTTT.

The chain uses TRBV2 and TRBJ2-3, with unresolved D. The CDR3 contains 12 residues. Trimming pared 5 bases from V and 7 bases from J, leaving 10 bases between. Germline CDR1 is SNHLY and CDR2 is FYNNEI. The CDR3 nucleotides are TGTGCCAGCAGTCCCGACGAAAATACGCAGTATTTT. This encodes CASSPDENTQYF.

The CDR3 loop is CASSSTGGNYGYTF. Written as DNA, the CDR3 is TGCGCCAGCAGCTCGACAGGGGGCAACTATGGCTACACCTTC. The V gene is TRBV5-1, the J gene TRBJ1-2; 10 nucleotides align to TRBD1. The V gene's germline CDR1 is SGHRS and CDR2 YFSETQ. This CDR3 region has 14 residues. The V segment lost 3 bases and the J segment 2 bases; nucleotides outside the gene matches: 1.

The chain couples TRBV28 to TRBJ2-5, with D perhaps TRBD1 or TRBD2 (7 bases each). Trimming took off 4 bases at V and 0 bases at J, with 12 bases between the two ends. Germline V lookup: CDR1 MDHEN, CDR2 SYDVKM. CDR3 length: 15 amino acids. The DNA of the CDR3 is TGTGCCAGCAGTTCAGGGGGGGAAAACCAAGAGACCCAGTACTTC. It codes for CASSSGGENQETQYF.